The text below deals with one T cell receptor beta chain. Antigen unknown. This entry belongs to a study of T-cell memory formation after mild COVID-19. Study information: The TCR clusters were mostly specific to one donor.

CDR3 length: 13 residues. Per germline, CDR1 DFQATT and CDR2 SNEGSKA (reference sequence). Trimming removed 0 bases at V and 6 bases at J, with 9 bases between. MiXCR was run by TCRdb on the 5' RACE reads, yielding one entry per CDR3 protein. Here the sample spans fewer than 250,000 distinct CDR3 sequences, roughly a tenth being singletons. Study-level findings and limits: CM and EM subsets held most contracting CD4+ clones; EMRA held CD8+ ones.

This clonotype was sampled from a man aged 18 to 30 who had mild COVID-19 (a few samples of this study predate the infection). Cell type and time point are not known. V usage is TRBV20-1 and J usage is TRBJ1-5; D perhaps matches TRBD1 (5 bases). The specimen sequenced was PBMCs or a T cell subset sorted from them (not recorded which). CDR3 nucleotide sequence: TGCAGTGCTAGAGAGGGGGGTTTTCAGCCCCAGCATTTT. Amino acid sequence: CSAREGGFQPQHF.